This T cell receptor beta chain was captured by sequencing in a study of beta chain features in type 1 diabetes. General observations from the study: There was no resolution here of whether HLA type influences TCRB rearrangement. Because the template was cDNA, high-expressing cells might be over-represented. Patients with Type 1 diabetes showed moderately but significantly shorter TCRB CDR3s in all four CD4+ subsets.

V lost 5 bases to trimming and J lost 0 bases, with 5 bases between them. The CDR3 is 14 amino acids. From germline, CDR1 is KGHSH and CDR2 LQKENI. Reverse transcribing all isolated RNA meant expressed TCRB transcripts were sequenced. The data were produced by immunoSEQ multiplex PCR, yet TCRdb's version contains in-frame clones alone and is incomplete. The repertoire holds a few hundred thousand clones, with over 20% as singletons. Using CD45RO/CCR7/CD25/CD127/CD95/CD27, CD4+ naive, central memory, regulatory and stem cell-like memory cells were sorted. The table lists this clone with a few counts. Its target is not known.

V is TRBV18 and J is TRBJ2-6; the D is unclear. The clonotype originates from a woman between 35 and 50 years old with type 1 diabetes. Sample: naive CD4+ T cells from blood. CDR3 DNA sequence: TGTGCCAGCTCAACTAACTCTGGGGCCAACGTCCTGACTTTC. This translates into CASSTNSGANVLTF.